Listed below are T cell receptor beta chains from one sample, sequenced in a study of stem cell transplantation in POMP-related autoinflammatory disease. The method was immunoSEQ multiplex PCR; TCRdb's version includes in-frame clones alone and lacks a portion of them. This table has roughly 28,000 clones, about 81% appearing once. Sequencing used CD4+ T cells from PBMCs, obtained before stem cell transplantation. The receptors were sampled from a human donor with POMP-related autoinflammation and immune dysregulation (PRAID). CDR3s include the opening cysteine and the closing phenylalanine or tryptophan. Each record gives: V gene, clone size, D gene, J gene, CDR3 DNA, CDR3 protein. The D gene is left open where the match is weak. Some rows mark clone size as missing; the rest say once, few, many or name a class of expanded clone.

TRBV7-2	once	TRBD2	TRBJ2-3	TGTGCCAGCAGCTTAAGTAGCGGGCAAGATACGCAGTATTTT	CASSLSSGQDTQYF
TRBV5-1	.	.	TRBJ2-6	TGCGCCAGCAGAACTCCGGGTGCTGGGGCCAACGTCCTGACTTTC	CASRTPGAGANVLTF
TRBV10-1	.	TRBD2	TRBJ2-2	TGCGCCAGCAGACCAGCGGGGCCTACCGGGGAGCTGTTTTTT	CASRPAGPTGELFF
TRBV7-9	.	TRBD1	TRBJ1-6	TGTGCCAGCAGCCTGGACAGGGCTAATTCACCCCTCCACTTT	CASSLDRANSPLHF
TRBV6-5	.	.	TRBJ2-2	TGTGCCAGCACCTCAGAGAGCGGGGAGCTGTTTTTT	CASTSESGELFF
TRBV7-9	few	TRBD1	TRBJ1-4	TGTGCCAGCAGCTTAGGGGACAGGGACAGTGAAAAACTGTTTTTT	CASSLGDRDSEKLFF
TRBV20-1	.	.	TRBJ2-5	TGCAGTGCCCTACAAGAGACCCAGTACTTC	CSALQETQYF
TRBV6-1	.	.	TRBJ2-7	TGTGCCAGCAGTTCCGTGAGGTCGGCCTACGAGCAGTACTTC	CASSSVRSAYEQYF
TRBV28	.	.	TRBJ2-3	TGTGCCAGCAGTTCCCTCCAGGGGGAGGGAGGTGCAGATACGCAGTATTTT	CASSSLQGEGGADTQYF
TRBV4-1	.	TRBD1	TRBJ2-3	TGCGCCAGCAGCCAAGGACAGGGGGTAGGCACAGATACGCAGTATTTT	CASSQGQGVGTDTQYF
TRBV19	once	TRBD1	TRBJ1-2	TGTGCCAGTAGTTCGGGACAGGGGGCCGGTGGCTACACCTTC	CASSSGQGAGGYTF
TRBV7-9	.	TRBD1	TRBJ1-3	TGTGCCAGCAGCTTAACAGGGGACTCTGGAAACACCATATATTTT	CASSLTGDSGNTIYF
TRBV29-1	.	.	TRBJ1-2	TGCAGCGTTGGTCAACACCTCCCACAACAGGGTTTCTCTGGCTACACCTTC	CSVGQHLPQQGFSGYTF
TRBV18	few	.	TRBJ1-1	TGTGCCAGCTCAAATACGGGGGCTGACACTGAAGCTTTCTTT	CASSNTGADTEAFF
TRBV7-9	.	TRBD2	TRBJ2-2	TGTGCCAGCAGCTTAGCGTGGACTAGCGGGACGAACACCGGGGAGCTGTTTTTT	CASSLAWTSGTNTGELFF
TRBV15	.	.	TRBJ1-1	TGTGCCACAAGGGCGGGGCGGAACACTGAAGCTTTCTTT	CATRAGRNTEAFF
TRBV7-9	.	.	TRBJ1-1	TGTGCCAGCAGCTTAGCCGGGAACACTGAAGCTTTCTTT	CASSLAGNTEAFF
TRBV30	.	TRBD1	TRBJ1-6	TGTGCCTGGAACCCACAGGGGGAGAATTCACCCCTCCACTTT	CAWNPQGENSPLHF
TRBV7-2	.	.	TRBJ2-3	TGTGCCAGCAGCTTTGTGGGAGGCGGCATGGGCACAGATACGCAGTATTTT	CASSFVGGGMGTDTQYF
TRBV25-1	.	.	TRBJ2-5	TGTGCCAGCAGTGCCTTAAGGGGGTCCGCGACCCAGTACTTC	CASSALRGSATQYF
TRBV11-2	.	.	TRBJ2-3	TGTGCCAGCAGCTTAGGAGGAGTTCCCGATACGCAGTATTTT	CASSLGGVPDTQYF
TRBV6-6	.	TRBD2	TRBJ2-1	TGTGCCAGCAGATCTAGCGGGGGGAACAATGAGCAGTTCTTC	CASRSSGGNNEQFF
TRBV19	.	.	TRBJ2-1	TGTGCCAGTAGTATAGGGCAGTGGGGTACCAATGAGCAGTTCTTC	CASSIGQWGTNEQFF
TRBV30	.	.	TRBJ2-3	TGTGCCTGGAGTTATCAAGATACGCAGTATTTT	CAWSYQDTQYF
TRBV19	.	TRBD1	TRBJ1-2	TGTGCCAGTAGTGCCCGACAGGGGGTTAACTATGGCTACACCTTC	CASSARQGVNYGYTF
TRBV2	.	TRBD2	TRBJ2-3	TGTGCCAGCAGCGTTGGAGCGGGAGGTGTAGATACGCAGTATTTT	CASSVGAGGVDTQYF
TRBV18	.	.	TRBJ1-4	TGTGCCAGCTCACCACTCTCCGGGACTAATGAAAAACTGTTTTTT	CASSPLSGTNEKLFF
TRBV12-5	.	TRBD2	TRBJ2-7	TGTGCTAGTGGTTTGTCTCAGTTCGCGGGAGGGAGCTCCTACGAGCAGTACTTC	CASGLSQFAGGSSYEQYF
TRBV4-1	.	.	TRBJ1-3	TGCGCCAGCAGCCAAGGGAGGGCAAGGACCTCTGGAAACACCATATATTTT	CASSQGRARTSGNTIYF
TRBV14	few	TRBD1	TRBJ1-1	TGTGCCAGCAGCCATGCAGGGGGGGCTGAAGCTTTCTTT	CASSHAGGAEAFF
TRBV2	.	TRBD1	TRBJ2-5	TGTGCCAGCAGTGATGGGACAGGGAGAGAGACCCAGTACTTC	CASSDGTGRETQYF
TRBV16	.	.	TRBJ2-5	TGTGCCAGCAGCCAAAACCAAGAGACCCAGTACTTC	CASSQNQETQYF
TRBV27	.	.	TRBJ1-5	TGTGCCAGCAGTCCTCCCCTAGACAGCTGGGGCAATCAGCCCCAGCATTTT	CASSPPLDSWGNQPQHF